The 9 T cell receptor beta chains listed next were all sequenced from one sample in a study of blood T cells in healthy people across ages. Next came a second PCR, run for about 6 to 11 cycles, which used a sample-barcoded 5' primer along with a J-beta primer mix. TCRdb passed the 5' RACE reads through MiXCR, listing each CDR3 protein once. The top ten clones hold approximately 14% of a sample with hundreds of thousands of distinct CDR3 sequences, under 30% of them seen once. Source material: blood. All receptors come from a woman of 80 years or more in good health.

The chain links TRBV29-1 to TRBJ1-2; D perhaps matches TRBD1 (6 bases). V shed 6 bases and J shed 5 bases, with 10 bases lying between them. The CDR3 spans 11 residues. Germline loops: CDR1 SQVTM, CDR2 ANQGSEA. The CDR3 protein is CSVLQGYGYTF. CDR3 bases: TGCAGCGTCCTGCAGGGGTATGGCTACACCTTC. Based on the CDR3 plus reference TRBV29-1 and TRBJ1-2, the full variable domain is SAVISQKPSRDICQRGTSLTIQCQVDSQVTMMFWYRQQPGQSLTLIATANQGSEATYESGFVIDKFPISRPNLTFSTLTVSNMSPEDSSIYLCSVLQGYGYTFGSGTRLTVV.

The table lists this clonotype with many counts. V gene TRBV5-1 combines with J gene TRBJ1-2; no definite D call. With 4 bases removed from V and 4 bases from J, the gap between germline ends came to 11 bases. CDR3 length equals 13 residues. The germline gives CDR1 SGHRS, CDR2 YFSETQ. The CDR3 DNA follows: TGCGCCAGCAGCCCGGAGGGCAGCTATGGCTACACCTTC. Its translation: CASSPEGSYGYTF. The complete variable domain, with remaining parts taken from reference TRBV5-1 and TRBJ1-2, reads KAGVTQTPRYLIKTRGQQVTLSCSPISGHRSVSWYQQTPGQGLQFLFEYFSETQRNKGNFPGRFSGRQFSNSRSEMNVSTLELGDSALYLCASSPEGSYGYTFGSGTRLTVV.

The genes are TRBV20-1 and TRBJ2-1; TRBD1 matches 7 bases. The J segment lost 3 bases and the V segment lost 3 bases, leaving 2 bases of the junction unmatched. Germline loops: CDR1 DFQATT, CDR2 SNEGSKA (reference sequence). The CDR3 extends over 13 amino acids. CDR3 nucleotides: TGCAGTGCTAGTAGGGGGCACTACAATGAGCAGTTCTTC. This translates into CSASRGHYNEQFF.

This clonotype has at least ten counts. This chain links TRBV20-1 with TRBJ2-3, with 10 bases matching TRBD2. The CDR3 covers 15 residues. The J segment lost 0 bases and the V segment lost 5 bases, leaving 5 bases of the junction unmatched. CDR1 is DFQATT and CDR2 is SNEGSKA in the germline V gene (reference sequence). The CDR3 reads CSAGSSGGSTDTQYF. CDR3 DNA sequence: TGCAGTGCTGGCAGTAGCGGGGGGAGCACAGATACGCAGTATTTT.

The sample holds a few counts of this clonotype. The junction and the germline gene differ at one end; a read error may be behind it. This chain joins TRBV7-3 and TRBJ2-3, with TRBD2 matching 9 bases. Germline CDR1 and CDR2: SGHTA and FQGTGA. CDR3 length: 15 amino acids. The CDR3 nucleotides read TGTGCCAGCAGCTTAAGCGGGGGGGCCTCAGATACGCGGTATTTT. The encoded protein is CASSLSGGASDTRYF.

The chain uses TRBV19 and TRBJ2-7, with a weak D call TRBD1 (6 bases). The CDR3 runs 14 residues. Germline loops: CDR1 LNHDA, CDR2 SQIVND (reference sequence). The V gene lost 5 bases and the J gene lost 4 bases, with 15 bases spanning the gap. The chain's CDR3 is CASSPGTGQYEQYF. CDR3 nucleotides: TGTGCCAGTAGTCCGGGCACAGGGCAATACGAGCAGTACTTC.

This clonotype has ten or more counts. This sequence joins TRBV6-2 or TRBV6-3 and TRBJ2-3; 8 positions match TRBD1. The germline V gene has CDR1 MNHEY and CDR2 SVGEGT. CDR3 length: 14 residues. J was trimmed by 4 bases and V by 5 bases; bases with no gene match: 5. The CDR3 is CASSRQGNADTQYF. The CDR3 DNA reads as TGTGCCAGCAGTCGACAGGGGAACGCAGATACGCAGTATTTT.

The chain joins TRBV3-1 to TRBJ1-1, with D perhaps TRBD1 (5 bases). Germline V lookup: CDR1 LGHDT, CDR2 YNNKEL (reference sequence). The CDR3 is 13 amino acids. V lost 7 bases, J lost 4 bases, and 13 bases lay in between. The CDR3 DNA reads TGTGCCAGCACCCGAGTTGGGGGCACTGAAGCTTTCTTT. The encoded protein is CASTRVGGTEAFF.

The V and J genes are TRBV27 and TRBJ1-2, with D perhaps TRBD1 (6 bases). CDR3 size: 14 residues. In germline, CDR1 is MNHEY, CDR2 SMNVEV (reference sequence). V lost 6 bases to trimming and J lost 8 bases, with 19 bases between them. The CDR3 coding sequence is TGTGCCAGCAGGTTAAGGGGGGGCGCGTTGGGCTACACCTTC. Its translation: CASRLRGGALGYTF.